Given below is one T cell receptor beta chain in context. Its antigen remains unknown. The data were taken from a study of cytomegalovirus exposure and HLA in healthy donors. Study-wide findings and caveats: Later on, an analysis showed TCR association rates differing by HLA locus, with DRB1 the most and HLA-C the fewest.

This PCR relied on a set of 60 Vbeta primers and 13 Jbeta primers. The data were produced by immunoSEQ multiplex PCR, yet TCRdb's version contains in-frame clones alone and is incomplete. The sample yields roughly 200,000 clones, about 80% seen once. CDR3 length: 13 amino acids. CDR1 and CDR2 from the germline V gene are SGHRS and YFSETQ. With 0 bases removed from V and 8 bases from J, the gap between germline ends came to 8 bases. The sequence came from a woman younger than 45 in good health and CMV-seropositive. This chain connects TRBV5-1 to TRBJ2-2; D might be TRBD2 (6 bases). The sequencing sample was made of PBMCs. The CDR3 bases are TGCGCCAGCAGCTTGGACCTAGCGGGGGAGCTGTTTTTT. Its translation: CASSLDLAGELFF.